The 10 T cell receptor beta chains below were found in one sample sequenced in a study of CXCR3-negative and CXCR3-positive naive CD8 T cells. Researchers prepared the TRB cDNA libraries using 5' RACE with UMI labels. Following a re-call of the 5' RACE reads, TCRdb has one entry per CDR3 protein and lacks DNA. The sample table includes some 130,000 distinct CDR3 sequences. Sequencing was performed on naive CXCR3- CD8+ T cells from blood. Subset indicated: CD45RO-CCR7+CD27+CD95- naive CD8+ T cells lacking CXCR3 (TNR3-). The receptors here all came from a human donor in good health. Some clones in this sample may be carry-over from other donors' samples.

The chain uses TRBV20-1 and TRBJ2-7; the TRBD1 assignment by TCRdb is unverifiable without DNA. This CDR3 has 12 residues. Looked up from germline, CDR1 is DFQATT and CDR2 is SNEGSKA (reference sequence). This CDR3 reads CSARDPGYEQYF.

V usage is TRBV24-1 and J usage is TRBJ1-5; the D gene TCRdb calls, TRBD1, cannot be checked with no DNA. CDR1 is KGHDR, CDR2 SFDVKD, per germline. The length of the CDR3 is 16 residues. The CDR3 is CATSDSDRASNQPQHF.

The gene calls are TRBV10-3 and TRBJ1-5. This CDR3 has 13 residues. The germline V gene has CDR1 ENHRY and CDR2 SYGVKD. The CDR3 sequence is CAISEGDNQPQHF.

The chain has TRBV23-1 and TRBJ2-5; TCRdb names TRBD2, which stays unverified in the absence of DNA. TRBV23-1 is designated an ORF whose function remains uncertain. This CDR3 is built from 18 residues. The CDR3 here is CASPRALAGGPTGETQYF.

J is TRBJ1-1 and V is TRBV6-6. This CDR3 comprises 14 residues. Germline-derived CDR1 and CDR2 are MNHNY and SVGAGI (reference sequence). CDR3 loop: CASSWRALASEAFF.

The V and J genes are TRBV15 and TRBJ1-1. This CDR3 has 11 amino acids. Germline V lookup: CDR1 LNHNV, CDR2 YYDKDF (reference sequence). The CDR3 loop reads CATSRGAEAFF.

The chain couples TRBV27 to TRBJ2-1; TCRdb's D gene call, TRBD1, goes unchecked for lack of DNA. Germline assignment: CDR1 MNHEY and CDR2 SMNVEV (reference sequence). The CDR3 sequence is 16 residues long. CDR3 sequence reads: CASSLPGQGILNEQFF.

The V call is TRBV19, the J call TRBJ2-1. The germline gives CDR1 LNHDA, CDR2 SQIVND (reference sequence). This CDR3 has 15 amino acids. This CDR3 reads CASSIELAPYNEQFF.

This chain links TRBV7-9 with TRBJ2-5; the TCRdb call, TRBD2, lacks DNA for checking. CDR1 is SEHNR, CDR2 FQNEAQ, per germline (reference sequence). The CDR3 length is 15 residues. The CDR3 loop reads CASSLLAGIEETQYF.

The rearrangement links TRBV29-1 to TRBJ1-5; TCRdb gives TRBD1 as the D gene, but with no DNA this cannot be confirmed. In germline, CDR1 is SQVTM, CDR2 ANQGSEA. This CDR3 region has 13 residues. Here the CDR3 reads CSVPDRGNQPQHF.